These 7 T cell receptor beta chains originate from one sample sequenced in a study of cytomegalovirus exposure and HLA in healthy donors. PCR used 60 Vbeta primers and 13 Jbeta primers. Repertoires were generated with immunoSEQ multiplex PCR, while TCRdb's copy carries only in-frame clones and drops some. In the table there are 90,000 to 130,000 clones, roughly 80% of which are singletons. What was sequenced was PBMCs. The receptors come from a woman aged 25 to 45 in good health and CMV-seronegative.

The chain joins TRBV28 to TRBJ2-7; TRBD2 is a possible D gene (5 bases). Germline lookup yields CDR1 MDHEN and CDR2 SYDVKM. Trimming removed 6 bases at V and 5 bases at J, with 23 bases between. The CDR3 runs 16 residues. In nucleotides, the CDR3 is TGTGCCAGCAGCAATCCGGTGGGCGGGTCGGATGACGAGCAGTACTTC. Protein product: CASSNPVGGSDDEQYF.

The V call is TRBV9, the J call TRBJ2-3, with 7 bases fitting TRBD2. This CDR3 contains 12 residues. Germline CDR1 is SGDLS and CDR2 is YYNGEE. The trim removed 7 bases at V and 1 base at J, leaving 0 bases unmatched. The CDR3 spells CASGRGTDTQYF. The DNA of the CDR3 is TGTGCCAGCGGGAGGGGCACAGATACGCAGTATTTT.

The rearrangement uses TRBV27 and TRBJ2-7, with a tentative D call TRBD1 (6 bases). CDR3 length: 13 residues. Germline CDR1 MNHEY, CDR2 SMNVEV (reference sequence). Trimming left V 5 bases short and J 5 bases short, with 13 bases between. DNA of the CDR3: TGTGCCAGCAGTATTCGATCAGGGGACGAGCAGTACTTC. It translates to CASSIRSGDEQYF.

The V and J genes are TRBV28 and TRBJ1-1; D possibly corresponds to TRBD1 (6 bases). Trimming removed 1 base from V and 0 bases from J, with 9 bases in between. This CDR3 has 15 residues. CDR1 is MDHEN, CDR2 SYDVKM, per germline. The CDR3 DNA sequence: TGTGCCAGCAGTTTATCCTCAGGGGTGAACACTGAAGCTTTCTTT. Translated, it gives CASSLSSGVNTEAFF.

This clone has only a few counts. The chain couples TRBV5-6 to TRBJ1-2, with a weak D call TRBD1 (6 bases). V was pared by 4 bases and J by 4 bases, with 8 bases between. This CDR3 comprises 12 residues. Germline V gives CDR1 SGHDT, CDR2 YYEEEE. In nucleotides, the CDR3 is TGTGCCAGCAGCCGGGACACCTATGGCTACACCTTC. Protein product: CASSRDTYGYTF.

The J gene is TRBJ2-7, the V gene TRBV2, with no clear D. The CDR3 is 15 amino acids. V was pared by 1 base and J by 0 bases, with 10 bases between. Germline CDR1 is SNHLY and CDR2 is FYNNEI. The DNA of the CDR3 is TGTGCCAGCAGTGAAGGGCAGGTCATCTCCTACGAGCAGTACTTC. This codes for CASSEGQVISYEQYF.

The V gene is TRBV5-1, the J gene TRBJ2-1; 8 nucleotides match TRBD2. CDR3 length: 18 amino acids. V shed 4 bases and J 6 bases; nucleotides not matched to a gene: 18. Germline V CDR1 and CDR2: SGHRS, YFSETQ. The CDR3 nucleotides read TGCGCCAGCAGCACTGTGCTAGCGGGTTCACTAGGCGGCAATGAGCAGTTCTTC. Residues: CASSTVLAGSLGGNEQFF.